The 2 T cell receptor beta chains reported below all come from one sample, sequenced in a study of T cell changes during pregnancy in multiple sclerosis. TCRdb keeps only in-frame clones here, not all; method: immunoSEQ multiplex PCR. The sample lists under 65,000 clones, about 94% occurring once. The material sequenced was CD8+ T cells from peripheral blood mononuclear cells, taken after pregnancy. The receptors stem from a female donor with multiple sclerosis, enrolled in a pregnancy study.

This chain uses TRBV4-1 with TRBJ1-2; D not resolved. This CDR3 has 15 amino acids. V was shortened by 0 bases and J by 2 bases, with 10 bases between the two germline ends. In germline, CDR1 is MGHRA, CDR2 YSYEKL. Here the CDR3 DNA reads TGCGCCAGCAGCCAAGATAGGGAGGAGAACTATGGCTACACCTTC. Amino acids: CASSQDREENYGYTF.

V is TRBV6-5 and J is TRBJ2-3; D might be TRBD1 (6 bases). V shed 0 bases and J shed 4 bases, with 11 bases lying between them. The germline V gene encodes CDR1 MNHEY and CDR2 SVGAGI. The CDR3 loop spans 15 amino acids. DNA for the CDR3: TGTGCCAGCAGTTACTCTTCAGGGGTTCCAGATACGCAGTATTTT. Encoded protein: CASSYSSGVPDTQYF.